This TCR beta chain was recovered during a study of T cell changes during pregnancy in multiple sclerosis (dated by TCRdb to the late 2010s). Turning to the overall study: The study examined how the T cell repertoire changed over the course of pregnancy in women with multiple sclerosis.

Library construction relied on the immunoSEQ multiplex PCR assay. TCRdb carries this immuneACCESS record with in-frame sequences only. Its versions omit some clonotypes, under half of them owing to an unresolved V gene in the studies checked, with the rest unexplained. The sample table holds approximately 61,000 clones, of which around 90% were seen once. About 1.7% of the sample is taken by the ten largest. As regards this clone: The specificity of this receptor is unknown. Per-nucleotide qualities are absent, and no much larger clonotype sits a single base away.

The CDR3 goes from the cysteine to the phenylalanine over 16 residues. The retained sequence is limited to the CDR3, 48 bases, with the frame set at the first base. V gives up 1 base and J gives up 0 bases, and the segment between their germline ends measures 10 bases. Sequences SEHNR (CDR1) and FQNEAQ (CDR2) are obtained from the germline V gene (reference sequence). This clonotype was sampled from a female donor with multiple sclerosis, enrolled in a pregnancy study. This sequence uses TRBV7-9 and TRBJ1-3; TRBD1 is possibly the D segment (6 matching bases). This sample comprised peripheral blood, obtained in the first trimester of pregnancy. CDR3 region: CASSLGGLYSGNTIYF. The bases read TGTGCCAGCAGCTTAGGGGGGCTCTACTCTGGAAACACCATATATTTT.